This T cell receptor (beta chain) was sequenced for a study of shared clonotypes between healthy human individuals. Genomic DNA (from each subset) was split evenly across several immunoSEQ plates. Repertoires were generated with immunoSEQ multiplex PCR, while TCRdb's copy carries only in-frame clones and drops some. This sample has 1,500,000 or so clones, with around 97% found just once. Into CD45RA+ naive and CD45RA-negative memory subsets, the CD4+ cells were split. The source is a man aged 30 to 39 in good health. Sequenced material: naive CD4+ T cells sorted from blood. Subset specified: CD45RA+ positively selected.

CDR3 residues: CASANGWTGDTDTQYF. CDR3 in DNA: TGCGCCAGCGCTAATGGATGGACAGGCGACACAGATACGCAGTATTTT. This sequence joins TRBV5-1 and TRBJ2-3; 7 nucleotides line up with TRBD1. The CDR3 is 16 amino acids. From germline, CDR1 is SGHRS and CDR2 YFSETQ. After removal of 7 bases from V and 2 bases from J, the junction contained 13 bases not matched to a gene. The complete variable domain, with remaining parts taken from reference TRBV5-1 and TRBJ2-3, reads KAGVTQTPRYLIKTRGQQVTLSCSPISGHRSVSWYQQTPGQGLQFLFEYFSETQRNKGNFPGRFSGRQFSNSRSEMNVSTLELGDSALYLCASANGWTGDTDTQYFGPGTRLTVL.